This TCR beta chain was recovered during a study of blood T cells in healthy people across ages. For the second PCR, which ran for about 7 to 11 cycles, a sample-barcoded 5' primer and a J-beta primer mix were used. Each CDR3 protein is one row after TCRdb ran MiXCR on the 5' RACE reads. This table has roughly 1 million distinct CDR3 sequences, 20% to 25% appearing once. This CDR3 is 14 amino acids long. Germline trimming cut 2 bases from V and 11 bases from J; bases unmatched to any gene: 9. This clonotype has more than one count but fewer than ten. The same sample was also used in a study of T cells of mothers and their children.

The chain joins TRBV12-3 or TRBV12-4 to TRBJ2-1, with 7 bases lining up with TRBD2. The clonotype comes from a girl aged 2-10 years in good health. Sequencing was done on a sample of blood. CDR3 residues: CASSLSGMVPQQFF. CDR3 DNA: TGTGCCAGCAGTTTAAGCGGGATGGTCCCTCAGCAGTTCTTC.